The 11 T cell receptor beta chains below come from one sample, sequenced in a study of T cells in localized non-small cell lung cancer. TCRdb's copy holds only in-frame clones and misses some; the assay was immunoSEQ multiplex PCR. The sample has 34,000 or so clones, 93% seen once. Material: peripheral blood, obtained before any cancer treatment. Source of these receptors: a female donor at least 60 years old with stage I lung adenocarcinoma.

This chain connects TRBV2 to TRBJ1-5; D is perhaps TRBD1 (5 bases). Germline V gives CDR1 SNHLY, CDR2 FYNNEI. The CDR3 has 13 residues. V lost 8 bases to trimming and J lost 4 bases, with 12 bases between them. CDR3 sequence: CASERGGNQPQHF. CDR3 sequence (DNA): TGTGCCAGCGAGAGGGGAGGGAATCAGCCCCAGCATTTT.

V gene TRBV9 combines with J gene TRBJ1-1; unclear D gene. Trimming shortened V by 1 base and J by 1 base, and 11 bases separated the two germline ends. This CDR3 spans 15 amino acids. CDR1 SGDLS and CDR2 YYNGEE come from the germline V gene. CDR3 residues: CASSVMADKNTEAFF. DNA of the CDR3: TGTGCCAGCAGCGTAATGGCAGATAAGAACACTGAAGCTTTCTTT.

The V call is TRBV28, the J call TRBJ1-2; possible D gene TRBD1, 5 bases. The ends were cut back, 9 bases at V and 7 bases at J, with 21 bases in the middle. The CDR3 has 14 residues. The germline V gene has CDR1 MDHEN and CDR2 SYDVKM. CDR3 DNA: TGTGCCAGTCGGGGAGTGGCGCCAAGGGGTGGCTACACCTTC. Protein: CASRGVAPRGGYTF.

In DNA form, the CDR3 reads TGTGCCATCAGTGAGTCAGGGGTAAGTCAGCCCCAGCATTTT. It specifies CAISESGVSQPQHF. The V and J genes are TRBV10-3 and TRBJ1-5; tentatively, D is TRBD1 (5 bases). Germline V gene data show CDR1 as ENHRY and CDR2 as SYGVKD. The CDR3 is 14 residues long. With 0 bases removed from V and 6 bases from J, the gap between germline ends came to 9 bases.

This clone has only one observation. V is TRBV15 and J is TRBJ2-2; 8 nucleotides align to TRBD2. After removal of 5 bases from V and 7 bases from J, the junction contained 12 bases not matched to a gene. The CDR3 length is 16 residues. Looked up from germline, CDR1 is LNHNV and CDR2 is YYDKDF (reference sequence). CDR3 nucleotide sequence: TGTGCCACCAGCGGGAATGACGGGAGGGCCTTCGGGGAGCTGTTTTTT. This codes for CATSGNDGRAFGELFF.

J is TRBJ2-5 and V is TRBV9; 8 bases agree with TRBD2. CDR1 is SGDLS and CDR2 is YYNGEE in the germline V gene. V dropped 4 bases and J dropped 1; count of bases not matched to a gene: 6. The CDR3 is 15 residues long. The CDR3 bases are TGTGCCAGCAGCATTGGGACTAGGGTCCAAGAGACCCAGTACTTC. Translated: CASSIGTRVQETQYF. The variable domain in full, completed from reference TRBV9 and TRBJ2-5, reads DSGVTQTPKHLITATGQRVTLRCSPRSGDLSVYWYQQSLDQGLQFLIQYYNGEERAKGNILERFSAQQFPDLHSELNLSSLELGDSALYFCASSIGTRVQETQYFGPGTRLLVL.

The rearrangement joins TRBV10-2 to TRBJ2-3; D not certain. CDR3 size: 13 residues. Germline V gene sequence: CDR1 WSHSY, CDR2 SAAADI. V lost 6 bases and J lost 0, with 7 bases in between. CDR3 amino acids: CASRVSSTDTQYF. CDR3 nucleotide sequence: TGCGCCAGCAGGGTTTCTAGCACAGATACGCAGTATTTT.

The gene calls are TRBV29-1 and TRBJ2-5; 8 bases align to TRBD1. V lost 6 bases to trimming and J lost 2 bases; unmatched junction nucleotides: 8. CDR3 length: 14 amino acids. Germline V gives CDR1 SQVTM, CDR2 ANQGSEA. CDR3 nucleotides: TGCAGCGTGGCTACCGGGACAGGACAAGAGACCCAGTACTTC. Its translation is CSVATGTGQETQYF.

V and J are TRBV7-2 and TRBJ2-1, with D possibly TRBD2 on 5 matching bases. The CDR3 is made up of 14 amino acids. CDR1 and CDR2 from the germline V gene are SGHTA and FQGNSA. The V and J ends lost 5 bases and 8 bases respectively, with 16 bases between them. The CDR3 region has the DNA TGTGCCAGCAGCCCCGTGGTAGCGAACTATGAGCAGTTCTTC. Protein sequence: CASSPVVANYEQFF.

V and J are TRBV11-2 and TRBJ2-3, with D perhaps being TRBD1 or TRBD2 (5 bases each). From germline, CDR1 is SGHAT and CDR2 FQNNGV. Trimming left V 5 bases short and J 0 bases short, with 15 bases between. The CDR3 runs to 16 residues. CDR3 DNA sequence: TGTGCCAGCAGCACCCGACAGTGGACTAGCACAGATACGCAGTATTTT. This translates into CASSTRQWTSTDTQYF.

V and J are TRBV5-8 and TRBJ1-3, with D tentatively TRBD1 (6 bases). Germline V gene sequence: CDR1 SGHTS, CDR2 YDEGEE. The CDR3 covers 15 residues. The V gene lost 0 bases and the J gene lost 1 base, with 8 bases spanning the gap. CDR3 loop: CASSLDDRSGNTIYF. DNA of the CDR3: TGTGCCAGCAGCTTGGATGACAGGTCTGGAAACACCATATATTTT.